Only a few counts were recorded for the clone carrying this TCR beta chain. Antigen: not known. Specified treatment: roughly 10-day PBMC culture with coronavirus spike peptide pools or control peptides (ViraFEST assay). The Oncomine TCR Beta short-read assay was what sequenced the DNA obtained from cultured CD4+ T cells. TCRdb used MiXCR to reprocess the PCR reads, holding one entry per CDR3 protein. The sample has about 15,000 distinct CDR3 sequences, around half seen once. The entry originates in a study of vaccination and CD4 T cells after COVID-19. Study-wide background: Convalescent patients gave post-COVID blood a median approximately 100 days post-diagnosis, range 35 to 161. Post-vaccination specimens were collected at a median of approximately 72 days following dose two (range 14 to 241).

CDR3 length: 11 amino acids. The V and J ends lost 7 bases and 7 bases respectively, with 11 bases between them. Germline V CDR1 and CDR2: DFQATT, SNEGSKA (reference sequence). The sequenced sample was cultured CD4+ T cells from blood, obtained after SARS-CoV-2 vaccination. The TCR comes from a human donor with COVID-19. The J gene is TRBJ1-3, the V gene TRBV20-1; D not resolved. The CDR3 DNA sequence: TGCAGTGTCCCCGTGGCGAACACCATATATTTT. Amino acid sequence: CSVPVANTIYF.